Presented here are 14 T cell receptor beta chains from one specimen sequenced in a study of glioma-infiltrating T cells after dendritic cell vaccination. Only in-frame clones appear in the TCRdb table, and some are missing; sequencing was by immunoSEQ multiplex PCR. The sample shows 65,000 to 80,000 clones, 65% to 90% of them seen only once. Sequencing was performed on blood, taken before dendritic cell vaccination. The receptors were gathered from a human donor with glioblastoma.

The chain carries TRBV5-4 and TRBJ2-7; 10 bases fit TRBD1. This CDR3 spans 15 amino acids. V was clipped by 0 bases and J by 5 bases; unmatched bases: 5. Germline CDR1 reads SGHNT; CDR2 reads YYREEE (reference sequence). CDR3 bases: TGTGCCAGCAGCTTGGGGGGGACAGGGGTCGACGAGCAGTACTTC. Protein: CASSLGGTGVDEQYF.

This clone appeared a few times. The gene calls are TRBV7-9 and TRBJ2-5; 10 bases align to TRBD1. V trimming: 0 bases; J trimming: 5 bases; junction bases outside the gene matches: 3. The germline V gene has CDR1 SEHNR and CDR2 FQNEAQ (reference sequence). The CDR3 sequence is 15 residues long. The CDR3 sequence: CASSLAGTGDETQYF. CDR3 nucleotides: TGTGCCAGCAGCTTAGCTGGGACAGGGGACGAGACCCAGTACTTC.

The DNA for the CDR3 is TGTGCCAGCAGCGTAGGCAGTTCCTATGGCTACACCTTC. It translates to CASSVGSSYGYTF. V gene TRBV9 combines with J gene TRBJ1-2; D ambiguous. CDR3 length: 13 residues. The ends were cut back, 0 bases at V and 4 bases at J, with 7 bases in the middle. The V gene's germline CDR1 is SGDLS and CDR2 YYNGEE. The whole variable domain, filled in from reference TRBV9 and TRBJ1-2, reads DSGVTQTPKHLITATGQRVTLRCSPRSGDLSVYWYQQSLDQGLQFLIQYYNGEERAKGNILERFSAQQFPDLHSELNLSSLELGDSALYFCASSVGSSYGYTFGSGTRLTVV.

The chain joins TRBV2 to TRBJ2-5, with 8 bases lining up with TRBD2. CDR3 length: 12 residues. The V segment lost 6 bases and the J segment 5 bases; nucleotides outside the gene matches: 2. The germline gives CDR1 SNHLY, CDR2 FYNNEI. As DNA, the CDR3 is TGTGCCAGCAGGGGACTAGGGGAGACCCAGTACTTC. This sequence encodes CASRGLGETQYF.

This sequence joins TRBV4-1 and TRBJ1-1, with 8 bases aligning to TRBD1. V dropped 1 base and J dropped 1; count of bases not matched to a gene: 11. CDR1 MGHRA and CDR2 YSYEKL come from the germline V gene. This CDR3 comprises 18 residues. The CDR3 here is CASSQGPGGGLRNTEAFF. In DNA form, the CDR3 reads TGCGCCAGCAGCCAAGGACCAGGGGGCGGGTTACGGAACACTGAAGCTTTCTTT.

The V gene is TRBV5-1, the J gene TRBJ2-3; D perhaps matches TRBD1 (5 bases). Germline loops: CDR1 SGHRS, CDR2 YFSETQ. The V gene lost 0 bases and the J gene lost 4 bases, with 12 bases spanning the gap. The CDR3 is made up of 15 amino acids. Written as DNA, the CDR3 is TGCGCCAGCAGCTTGGCCCAGGGTAGGGCAGATACGCAGTATTTT. It specifies CASSLAQGRADTQYF.

This sequence joins TRBV11-2 and TRBJ1-3, with TRBD1 matching over 7 bases. The V gene end was trimmed by 0 bases and the J gene end by 7 bases; junction bases not matched to a gene: 6. Germline V gene data show CDR1 as SGHAT and CDR2 as FQNNGV. The CDR3 runs 15 residues. The chain's CDR3 is CASSLDPGTVNTIYF. The CDR3 region has the DNA TGTGCCAGCAGCTTAGATCCCGGGACAGTTAACACCATATATTTT.

V is TRBV30 and J is TRBJ2-1; 13 nucleotides agree with TRBD2. This CDR3 contains 16 residues. Germline V CDR1 and CDR2: GTSNPN, SVGIG (reference sequence). Germline trimming cut 1 base from V and 6 bases from J; bases unmatched to any gene: 6. CDR3 nucleotides: TGTGCCTGGAGTGCAGCACTAGCGGGGGGGCCCAATGAGCAGTTCTTC. Translation: CAWSAALAGGPNEQFF.

This clone was seen only a few times. The chain is built from TRBV2 and TRBJ1-1; no definite D call. CDR1 and CDR2 from the germline V gene are SNHLY and FYNNEI. CDR3 size: 12 residues. The ends were cut back, 4 bases at V and 1 base at J, with 4 bases in the middle. CDR3 region: CASSVRNTEAFF. The CDR3 bases are TGTGCCAGCAGTGTTAGGAACACTGAAGCTTTCTTT.

This clone was observed a handful of times. The chain employs TRBV7-2 and TRBJ2-7; tentative D call: TRBD1 (5 bases). Germline V gene sequence: CDR1 SGHTA, CDR2 FQGNSA. V was trimmed by 1 base and J by 3 bases, leaving 16 bases between them. The CDR3 is 16 residues long. This CDR3 reads CASSLGWRPGIYEQYF. The CDR3 nucleotides are TGTGCCAGCAGCTTAGGGTGGCGGCCAGGGATCTACGAGCAGTACTTC.

The chain combines TRBV7-6 with TRBJ2-7; the D is unclear. The CDR3 totals 14 residues. V was cut by 1 base and J by 0 bases, with 7 bases left in between. The germline V gene encodes CDR1 SGHVS and CDR2 FNYEAQ. Written as DNA, the CDR3 is TGTGCCAGCAGCTTAGGCGTGCTCTCCTACGAGCAGTACTTC. This gives the protein CASSLGVLSYEQYF.

The gene calls are TRBV2 and TRBJ2-1; 9 bases fit TRBD1. With V trimmed by 6 bases and J by 9 bases, 3 bases remained unmatched. The CDR3 is 12 amino acids. The germline CDR1 and CDR2 sequences are SNHLY and FYNNEI. The CDR3 here is CASRDRGGEQFF. As DNA, the CDR3 is TGTGCCAGCAGGGACAGGGGCGGTGAGCAGTTCTTC.

The V call is TRBV5-4, the J call TRBJ2-1; 10 bases match TRBD1. The CDR3 has 15 amino acids. Trimming cost V 4 bases and J 7 bases; bases outside gene matches: 8. Germline V lookup: CDR1 SGHNT, CDR2 YYREEE (reference sequence). The CDR3 DNA is TGTGCCAGCAGCGGCGACAGGGGGCGCTTGAATGAGCAGTTCTTC. Protein sequence: CASSGDRGRLNEQFF.

CDR3 DNA sequence: TGTGCCAGCAGAGTAGGGACAGGGCGGGACACTGAAGCTTTCTTT. It yields the protein CASRVGTGRDTEAFF. The V call is TRBV6-5, the J call TRBJ1-1; 9 bases map to TRBD1. The CDR3 is made up of 15 amino acids. Looked up from germline, CDR1 is MNHEY and CDR2 is SVGAGI. With V trimmed by 6 bases and J by 3 bases, 8 bases remained unmatched.